The present entry profiles one T cell receptor (beta chain) with its context. CDR1 is SNHLY and CDR2 is FYNNEI in the germline V gene. The CDR3 covers 15 residues. V was pared by 3 bases and J by 3 bases, with 5 bases of the junction left unmatched. To make TCR beta libraries, researchers used iRepertoire HTBI primers and Arm-PCR of CDR3 regions. TCRdb redid the calling of the multiplex PCR reads with MiXCR, one entry per CDR3 protein. The sample has roughly 510,000 distinct CDR3 sequences, roughly 16% seen once. These data belong to a study of regulatory T cells in long-lasting Graves disease. Indicated time point: newly diagnosed GD, antithyroid drugs for less than 3 months. RNA from PBMCs was the source of the TCR library. These data were also filed under a second study, of T cells in Graves' hyperthyroidism and ophthalmopathy.

The material sequenced was peripheral blood mononuclear cells (PBMCs), taken at new diagnosis, from a patient treated with antithyroid drugs. The clonotype comes from a man aged 18 to 30 with Graves disease. This sequence joins TRBV2 and TRBJ1-2; 9 bases line up with TRBD1. As DNA, the CDR3 is TGTGCCAGCAGTGAGGGACAGGGACGGTACTATGGCTACACCTTC. Amino acid sequence: CASSEGQGRYYGYTF.